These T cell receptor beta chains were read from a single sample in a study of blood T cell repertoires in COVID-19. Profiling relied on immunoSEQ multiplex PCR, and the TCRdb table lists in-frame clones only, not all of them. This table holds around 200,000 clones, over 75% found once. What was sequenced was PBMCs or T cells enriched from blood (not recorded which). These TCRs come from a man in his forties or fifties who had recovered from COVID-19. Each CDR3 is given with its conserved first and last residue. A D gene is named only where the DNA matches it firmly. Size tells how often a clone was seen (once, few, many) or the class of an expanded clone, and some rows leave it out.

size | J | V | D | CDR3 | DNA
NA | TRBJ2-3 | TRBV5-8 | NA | CASSYPGYRTDTQYF | TGTGCCAGCAGTTACCCAGGGTATCGCACAGATACGCAGTATTTT
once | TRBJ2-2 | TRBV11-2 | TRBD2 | CASSFTSGGATGELFF | TGTGCCAGCAGCTTTACTAGCGGGGGGGCCACCGGGGAGCTGTTTTTT
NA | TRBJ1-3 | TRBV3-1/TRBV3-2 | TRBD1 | CASSSRQGSGNTIYF | TGTGCCAGCAGCAGCCGACAGGGGTCTGGAAACACCATATATTTT
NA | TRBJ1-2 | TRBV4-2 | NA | CASSQARRGLTF | TGTGCCAGCAGCCAAGCAAGAAGGGGACTAACCTTC
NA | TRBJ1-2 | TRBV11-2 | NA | CASSLRGYGYTF | TGTGCCAGCAGCTTGCGGGGCTATGGCTACACCTTC
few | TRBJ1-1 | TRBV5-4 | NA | CASSPRGLSTEAFF | TGTGCCAGCAGCCCCCGGGGGTTGAGCACTGAAGCTTTCTTT
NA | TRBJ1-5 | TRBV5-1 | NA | CASSLEAGQPQHF | TGCGCCAGCAGCTTGGAGGCAGGGCAGCCCCAGCATTTT
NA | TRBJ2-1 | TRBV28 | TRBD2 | CASSLSGSYNEQFF | TGTGCCAGCAGTTTGAGCGGGAGCTACAATGAGCAGTTCTTC
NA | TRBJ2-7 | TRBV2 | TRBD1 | CASQGTVSYEQYF | TGTGCCAGCCAAGGGACAGTTTCCTACGAGCAGTACTTC
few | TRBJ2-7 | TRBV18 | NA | CASSLWGGNEQYF | TGTGCCAGCTCACTGTGGGGAGGCAACGAGCAGTACTTC
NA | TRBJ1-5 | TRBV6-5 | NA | CASSYSRMPHQPQHF | TGTGCCAGCAGTTACTCGAGGATGCCCCATCAGCCCCAGCATTTT
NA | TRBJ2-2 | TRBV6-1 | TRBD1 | CASSETRTGITPGELFF | TGTGCCAGCAGTGAAACCCGGACAGGCATCACCCCCGGGGAGCTGTTTTTT
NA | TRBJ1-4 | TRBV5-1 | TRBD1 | CASSYGQGTNEKLFF | TGCGCCAGCAGTTACGGACAGGGAACTAATGAAAAACTGTTTTTT